This T cell receptor beta chain was sequenced in a study of T cell responses to AZD1222 COVID-19 vaccine. J lost 6 bases, V lost 3 bases, and 5 bases had no gene match. The CDR3 loop spans 15 amino acids. Looked up from germline, CDR1 is SGHTA and CDR2 is FQGTGA. Concerning this clone: What it binds is unknown.

Whole-study findings and limits: Receipt of two AZD1222 doses was followed by a rise in Spike-specific TCR breadth and depth. Reports indicate that nearly half of spike-specific TCRs are directed at unmutated variant regions. At baseline, just 5 or 6 AZD1222 recipients tested seropositive.

Profiling relied on immunoSEQ multiplex PCR, and the TCRdb table lists in-frame clones only, not all of them. The sample holds 110,000 or so clones; over 75% are singletons and the top ten take 2.5%. The specimen comprised peripheral blood, sampled on day 0 of AZD1222 vaccination. This chain joins TRBV7-3 and TRBJ2-2; TRBD2 agrees at 9 bases. The clonotype originates from an adult in good health. The CDR3 loop reads CASSLGLAEAGELFF. The CDR3 nucleotides read TGTGCCAGCAGCTTGGGACTAGCTGAGGCCGGGGAGCTGTTTTTT.